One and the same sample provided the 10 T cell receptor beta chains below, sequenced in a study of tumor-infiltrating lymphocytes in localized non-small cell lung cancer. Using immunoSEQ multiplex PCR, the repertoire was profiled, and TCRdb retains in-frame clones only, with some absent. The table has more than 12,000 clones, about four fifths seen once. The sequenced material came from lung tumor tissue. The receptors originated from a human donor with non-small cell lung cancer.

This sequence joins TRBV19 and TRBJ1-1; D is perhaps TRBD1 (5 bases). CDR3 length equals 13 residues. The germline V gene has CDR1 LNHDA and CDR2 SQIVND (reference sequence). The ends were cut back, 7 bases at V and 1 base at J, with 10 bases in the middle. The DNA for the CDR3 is TGTGCCAGTACTCACCAGGGGAACACTGAAGCTTTCTTT. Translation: CASTHQGNTEAFF. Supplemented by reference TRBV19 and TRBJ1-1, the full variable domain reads DGGITQSPKYLFRKEGQNVTLSCEQNLNHDAMYWYRQDPGQGLRLIYYSQIVNDFQKGDIAEGYSVSREKKESFPLTVTSAQKNPTAFYLCASTHQGNTEAFFGQGTRLTVV.

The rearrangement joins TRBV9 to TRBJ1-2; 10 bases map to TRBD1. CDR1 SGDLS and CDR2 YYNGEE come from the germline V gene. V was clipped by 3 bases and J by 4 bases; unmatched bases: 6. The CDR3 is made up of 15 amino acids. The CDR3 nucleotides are TGTGCCAGCAGCGACGACAGGGGGCTAGGCTATGGCTACACCTTC. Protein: CASSDDRGLGYGYTF.

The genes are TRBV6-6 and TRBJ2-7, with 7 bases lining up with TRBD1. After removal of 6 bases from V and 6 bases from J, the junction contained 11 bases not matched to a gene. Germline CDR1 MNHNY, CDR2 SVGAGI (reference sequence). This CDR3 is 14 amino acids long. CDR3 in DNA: TGTGCCAGCAGAGTACCGGGACAGAATACCGAGCAGTACTTC. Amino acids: CASRVPGQNTEQYF.

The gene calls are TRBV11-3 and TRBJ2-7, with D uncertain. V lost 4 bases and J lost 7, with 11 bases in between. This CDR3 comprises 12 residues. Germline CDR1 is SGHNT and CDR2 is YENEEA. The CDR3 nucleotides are TGTGCCAGCAGCTCGGACGGTCTGGAGCAGTACTTC. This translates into CASSSDGLEQYF.

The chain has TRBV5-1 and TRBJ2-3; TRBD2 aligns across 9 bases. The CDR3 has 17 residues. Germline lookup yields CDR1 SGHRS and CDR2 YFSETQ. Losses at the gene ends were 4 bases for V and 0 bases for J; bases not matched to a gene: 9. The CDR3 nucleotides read TGCGCCAGCAGCCCTTCCCGACTAGCGGATAGCACAGATACGCAGTATTTT. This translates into CASSPSRLADSTDTQYF.

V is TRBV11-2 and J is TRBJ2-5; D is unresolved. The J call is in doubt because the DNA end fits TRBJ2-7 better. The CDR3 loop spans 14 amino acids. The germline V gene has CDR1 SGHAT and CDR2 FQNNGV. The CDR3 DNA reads TGTGCCAGCAGCTTAGGCGTAAACTCCTACGAGCAGTACTTC. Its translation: CASSLGVNSYEQYF.

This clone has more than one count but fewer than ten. The CDR3 is CASSQDRVGQETQYF. As DNA, the CDR3 is TGCGCCAGCAGCCAAGATAGGGTTGGACAAGAGACCCAGTACTTC. J is TRBJ2-5 and V is TRBV4-1; D gene ambiguous. Germline V lookup: CDR1 MGHRA, CDR2 YSYEKL. V was clipped by 0 bases and J by 2 bases, with 10 bases between them. The CDR3 covers 15 residues.

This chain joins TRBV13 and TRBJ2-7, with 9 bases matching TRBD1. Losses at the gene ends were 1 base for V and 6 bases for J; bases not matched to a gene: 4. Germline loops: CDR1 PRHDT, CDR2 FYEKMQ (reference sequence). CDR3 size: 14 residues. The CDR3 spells CASSLAGTGSEQYF. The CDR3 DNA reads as TGTGCCAGCAGCTTAGCCGGGACAGGGTCCGAGCAGTACTTC.

The DNA of the CDR3 is TGTGCCAGCAGCTTTATGGTCTCCGGCGAGCAGTACTTC. It specifies CASSFMVSGEQYF. The gene calls are TRBV5-4 and TRBJ2-7; D is unresolved. V lost 2 bases, J lost 6 bases, and 12 bases lay in between. The CDR3 has 13 residues. The germline gives CDR1 SGHNT, CDR2 YYREEE (reference sequence).

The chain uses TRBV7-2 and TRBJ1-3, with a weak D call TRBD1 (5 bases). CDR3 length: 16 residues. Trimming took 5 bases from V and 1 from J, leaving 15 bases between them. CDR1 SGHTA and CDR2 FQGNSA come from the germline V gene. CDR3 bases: TGTGCCAGCAGCCCACCGGGACGCATATCTGGAAACACCATATATTTT. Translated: CASSPPGRISGNTIYF.